The 14 T cell receptor beta chains below come from one sample, sequenced in a study of CD8 T cells in ankylosing spondylitis. Which antigens these TCRs recognize remains unknown. General observations from the study: Within ankylosing spondylitis blood, a TCR beta motif made up of seven or eight highly homologous variants appeared to be characteristic.

A single record per CDR3 protein comes from TCRdb applying MiXCR to the 5' RACE reads. The data hold about 200,000 distinct CDR3 sequences, with about 6.7% observed a single time. What was sequenced was blood, either unsorted or a sorted T cell fraction (not recorded which). The receptors were gathered from a male donor with ankylosing spondylitis.

This clonotype has only a few counts. The V call is TRBV7-9, the J call TRBJ2-7; TRBD2 matches 7 bases. V lost 2 bases and J lost 1; bases outside the gene matches: 5. The CDR3 runs to 15 residues. The germline V gene encodes CDR1 SEHNR and CDR2 FQNEAQ (reference sequence). CDR3 DNA sequence: TGTGCCAGCAGCTTATGGAGCGGGGCGTCCTACGAGCAGTACTTC. It yields the protein CASSLWSGASYEQYF.

This clonotype has more than one count but fewer than ten. V gene TRBV7-9 combines with J gene TRBJ2-3, with D perhaps assigned TRBD1 or TRBD2 (5 bases each). V was shortened by 5 bases and J by 7 bases, with 16 bases between the two germline ends. The CDR3 has 14 amino acids. Germline V CDR1 and CDR2: SEHNR, FQNEAQ (reference sequence). CDR3 DNA: TGTGCCAGCAGCCACGGGACGGGGTGGAATACGCAGTATTTT. It is translated as CASSHGTGWNTQYF.

This clonotype was observed a handful of times. The chain employs TRBV7-2 and TRBJ2-5, with 15 bases identical to TRBD2. Germline CDR1 is SGHTA and CDR2 is FQGNSA. J lost 9 bases, V lost 2 bases, and 7 bases had no gene match. The CDR3 loop spans 16 amino acids. The CDR3 is CASSLPGLAGGRPQYF. The CDR3 DNA reads TGTGCCAGCAGCTTACCCGGACTAGCGGGGGGGCGCCCCCAGTACTTC.

This clonotype was seen at least ten times. J is TRBJ1-2 and V is TRBV16; D unresolved. V was shortened by 3 bases and J by 7 bases, with 9 bases between the two germline ends. The germline V gene encodes CDR1 KGHSY and CDR2 FQNENV. The CDR3 spans 12 residues. The CDR3 DNA follows: TGTGCCAGCAGCCAGGGTTCTGGTGGCTACACCTTC. This gives the protein CASSQGSGGYTF.

This clonotype has a count of ten or more. The chain uses TRBV9 and TRBJ2-1; 8 bases agree with TRBD2. This CDR3 is built from 14 residues. Germline V gene lookup returns CDR1 SGDLS and CDR2 YYNGEE. Germline trimming cut 2 bases from V and 10 bases from J; bases unmatched to any gene: 8. CDR3 in amino acids: CASSVTAGVKEQFF. The CDR3 DNA sequence: TGTGCCAGCAGCGTTACAGCGGGGGTCAAAGAGCAGTTCTTC. The whole variable domain, filled in from reference TRBV9 and TRBJ2-1, reads DSGVTQTPKHLITATGQRVTLRCSPRSGDLSVYWYQQSLDQGLQFLIQYYNGEERAKGNILERFSAQQFPDLHSELNLSSLELGDSALYFCASSVTAGVKEQFFGPGTRLTVL.

This clonotype occurred a few times. In DNA form, the CDR3 reads TGCAGTGCGTCTAAGACTAGCGGGGTTCCCCGCGGCCAGTACTTC. Its protein product is CSASKTSGVPRGQYF. The rearrangement uses TRBV20-1 and TRBJ2-5; TRBD2 agrees at 11 bases. CDR1 and CDR2 from the germline V gene are DFQATT and SNEGSKA (reference sequence). Losses at the gene ends were 6 bases for V and 10 bases for J; bases not matched to a gene: 16. The CDR3 runs to 15 residues.

This clonotype has ten or more counts. The genes are TRBV4-2 and TRBJ2-3, with D tentatively TRBD2 (5 bases). CDR3 size: 16 residues. Germline V gene sequence: CDR1 LGHNA, CDR2 YNFKEQ. V shed 3 bases and J shed 5 bases, with 18 bases lying between them. CDR3 loop: CASSHPGFLSGDTQYF. Here the CDR3 DNA reads TGTGCCAGCAGCCACCCCGGGTTTTTGAGCGGAGATACGCAGTATTTT.

This clonotype has a count of ten or more. The genes are TRBV2 and TRBJ2-1; D gene unclear. V lost 9 bases and J 0 bases, leaving 9 bases between the germline ends. This CDR3 region has 13 residues. CDR1 is SNHLY and CDR2 is FYNNEI in the germline V gene. The CDR3 bases are TGTGCCAGGGAACTGAGCTCCTACAATGAGCAGTTCTTC. It specifies CARELSSYNEQFF.

This clonotype was seen repeatedly, ten times or more. The chain combines TRBV29-1 with TRBJ2-2; TRBD2 matches 10 bases. CDR1 and CDR2 from the germline V gene are SQVTM and ANQGSEA. After removal of 2 bases from V and 3 bases from J, the junction contained 3 bases not matched to a gene. The CDR3 sequence is 15 residues long. The CDR3 sequence: CSVERGTSDTGELFF. In DNA form, the CDR3 reads TGCAGCGTTGAACGGGGGACTAGCGACACCGGGGAGCTGTTTTTT.

Ten or more counts support this clonotype. This chain connects TRBV3-1 to TRBJ1-1; D remains ambiguous. There are 15 residues in the CDR3. The V and J ends lost 5 bases and 4 bases respectively, with 17 bases between them. CDR1 is LGHDT, CDR2 YNNKEL, per germline (reference sequence). CDR3 coding DNA: TGTGCCAGCAGCATAAGACCCCGGGATCCCACTGAAGCTTTCTTT. Its protein is CASSIRPRDPTEAFF. Complete variable domain (other parts from reference TRBV3-1 and TRBJ1-1): DTAVSQTPKYLVTQMGNDKSIKCEQNLGHDTMYWYKQDSKKFLKIMFSYNNKELIINETVPNRFSPKSPDKAHLNLHINSLELGDSAVYFCASSIRPRDPTEAFFGQGTRLTVV.

About this clonotype: At one end the junction does not follow the germline gene, possibly because of a read error. This chain links TRBV7-7 with TRBJ2-5; 8 bases align to TRBD1. This CDR3 region has 15 residues. Germline V gives CDR1 SSHAT, CDR2 FNYEAQ (reference sequence). The CDR3 spells CASSLGTGGEETQYF. CDR3 coding DNA: TGTGCTAGCAGCTTAGGAACAGGGGGTGAAGAGACCCAGTACTTC.

V is TRBV30 and J is TRBJ1-2; D not certain. CDR1 and CDR2 from the germline V gene are GTSNPN and SVGIG (reference sequence). CDR3 size: 15 residues. V gave up 2 bases and J gave up 6 bases, with 19 bases separating them. CDR3 coding DNA: TGTGCCTGGAGTTCCCATTCCCTTACTCGGAATGGCTACACCTTC. Protein sequence: CAWSSHSLTRNGYTF.

This sequence joins TRBV6-5 and TRBJ1-1; D remains ambiguous. The V and J ends lost 4 bases and 7 bases respectively, with 7 bases between them. The CDR3 has 11 amino acids. Germline V CDR1 and CDR2: MNHEY, SVGAGI. This CDR3 is CASSSRGEAFF. CDR3 coding DNA: TGTGCCAGCAGTTCCCGGGGTGAAGCTTTCTTT.

This clonotype was seen ten or more times. CDR3 residues: CASSPGTGGSEQYF. As DNA, the CDR3 is TGCGCCAGCAGCCCCGGGACAGGGGGTTCCGAGCAGTACTTC. The V and J genes are TRBV5-1 and TRBJ2-7; TRBD1 matches 11 bases. The germline CDR1 and CDR2 sequences are SGHRS and YFSETQ. This CDR3 is built from 14 residues. J was trimmed by 6 bases and V by 4 bases; bases with no gene match: 6.